A selection of T cell receptor beta chains follows, all from one sample in a study of OX40 agonist ivuxolimab in advanced cancers. Some clones are missing from TCRdb's copy, which holds only in-frame ones; the method was immunoSEQ multiplex PCR. This table has 30,000 to 45,000 clones, 82% appearing once. The sample in question was CD4+ or CD8+ T cells sorted from blood, obtained in a trial of the OX40 agonist ivuxolimab. The receptors were gathered from an adult with an advanced solid tumor such as melanoma, head and neck, liver or kidney cancer. The conserved cysteine and the conserved F or W are not part of the CDR3 here.

CDR3 length	J gene	V gene	CDR3 protein
12	TRBJ1-1	TRBV5-8	ASSSVDREGGAF
11	TRBJ2-7	TRBV6-5	ASTQDRRYEQY
10	TRBJ1-2	TRBV11-2	ASSPTAYGYT
14	TRBJ2-5	TRBV5-6	ASSLAIWQRRGTQY
13	TRBJ1-2	TRBV4-3	ASSQDYGQGYGYT
16	TRBJ1-4	TRBV5-1	ASSLGPVGTGGGEKLF
13	TRBJ2-3	TRBV7-2	ASSPQGGRSDTQY
12	TRBJ2-3	TRBV6-5	ASRLAGGPDTQY
13	TRBJ1-1	TRBV5-1	ASSPRDRLNTEAF
14	TRBJ2-2	TRBV18	ASSQRQGGNTGELF
9	TRBJ1-2	TRBV7-2	ASSTAVGYT
13	TRBJ1-2	TRBV7-2	ASSWGRATQGGYT
12	TRBJ2-1	TRBV11-3	ASSSDPVYNEQF
10	TRBJ1-2	TRBV10-2	ASSGTTYGYT
12	TRBJ2-7	TRBV7-8	ASSLVVNSYEQY
13	TRBJ2-5	TRBV7-8	ASSPHGASVETQY
13	TRBJ1-2	TRBV7-2	ASSFGTGYSYGYT
13	TRBJ1-6	TRBV6-5	ASSSRGLLNSPLH
14	TRBJ1-1	TRBV5-6	ASSTGTGTFVTEAF
12	TRBJ1-1	TRBV10-1	ASSADSMNTEAF
11	TRBJ2-7	TRBV29-1	SVGLAGTYEQY
9	TRBJ2-1	TRBV6-5	ASSRDTEQF
11	TRBJ2-5	TRBV30	AWSTSGASLLY
11	TRBJ1-5	TRBV5-5	ASSRDENQPQH
12	TRBJ1-1	TRBV5-1	ASSLGMSNTEAF
11	TRBJ2-7	TRBV5-4	ASSFASGSEQY
13	TRBJ2-7	TRBV6-5	ASSYGTWSSGEQY
11	TRBJ2-7	TRBV10-1	ASSESTGYEQY
15	TRBJ2-1	TRBV5-5	ASSITGTGSSYNEQF
12	TRBJ1-1	TRBV5-1	ASNLGTMNTEAF
11	TRBJ2-5	TRBV5-5	ASSLAQQETQY
13	TRBJ1-5	TRBV18	ASSVTGNSNQPQH
14	TRBJ2-6	TRBV6-1	ASSEIGGSGANVLT
15	TRBJ1-5	TRBV19	ASSDPLGRVIGQPQH
12	TRBJ1-1	TRBV6-5	ASRNPGDFYEAF
12	TRBJ2-3	TRBV5-4	ASSLEGGTDTQY
12	TRBJ2-5	TRBV9	ASSVDGEKETQY
16	TRBJ2-1	TRBV7-9	ASSPRLAGGPALNEQF
12	TRBJ2-2	TRBV6-4	ASSLGTTAGELF
11	TRBJ2-7	TRBV5-4	ASSFPASYEQY
11	TRBJ2-2	TRBV5-4	ASSRLNTGELF
12	TRBJ1-5	TRBV7-2	ASSLGQINQPQH
13	TRBJ1-5	TRBV19	ASSRPGAPNQPQH
12	TRBJ2-5	TRBV7-3	ASSLYGDQETQY
14	TRBJ2-5	TRBV7-9	ASSPRTSGYQETQY
13	TRBJ2-1	TRBV5-8	ASSSRRTGYNEQF
12	TRBJ1-4	TRBV7-9	ASSLRATNEKLF